The 7 T cell receptor beta chains reported below all come from one sample, sequenced in a study of blood T cell repertoires in COVID-19. The method was immunoSEQ multiplex PCR; TCRdb's version includes in-frame clones alone and lacks a portion of them. This repertoire shows 380,000 or so clones, 88% found once; its top ten account for roughly 2%. The sample was PBMCs or T cells enriched from blood (not recorded which). Receptors originate from a woman in her 40s with acute COVID-19.

The V gene is TRBV6-2 or TRBV6-3, the J gene TRBJ2-3; 8 bases align to TRBD2. Unmatched junction bases numbered 5, after V lost 6 bases and J lost 3 bases. This CDR3 spans 14 amino acids. Germline V CDR1 and CDR2: MNHEY, SVGEGT. CDR3 DNA: TGTGCCAGCAGCCCTATAGCGGGGACAGATACGCAGTATTTT. Translating it yields CASSPIAGTDTQYF.

The rearrangement uses TRBV20-1 and TRBJ2-5, with D unclear. CDR3 length: 11 amino acids. The germline V gene encodes CDR1 DFQATT and CDR2 SNEGSKA (reference sequence). V lost 6 bases to trimming and J lost 5 bases, with 10 bases between them. CDR3 coding DNA: TGCAGTGCGCCTATCCGGGAGACCCAGTACTTC. Its protein is CSAPIRETQYF.

This chain uses TRBV5-1 with TRBJ2-1; D is perhaps TRBD2 (6 bases). This CDR3 has 13 residues. Per germline, CDR1 SGHRS and CDR2 YFSETQ. V lost 7 bases and J 10 bases, leaving 18 bases between the germline ends. CDR3 nucleotides: TGCGCCAGCGGGACTTCACCGGGCCTGGAGCAGTTCTTC. Translation: CASGTSPGLEQFF.

The chain carries TRBV3-1 (or the pseudogene TRBV3-2) and TRBJ2-1; D is undetermined. The CDR3 spans 14 residues. Germline V gene lookup returns CDR1 LGHDT and CDR2 YNNKEL (reference sequence). The V and J ends lost 2 bases and 1 base respectively, with 6 bases between them. The CDR3 spells CASSQMSSYNEQFF. In nucleotides, the CDR3 is TGTGCCAGCAGCCAAATGAGTTCCTACAATGAGCAGTTCTTC.

The rearrangement links TRBV11-3 to TRBJ2-3; 16 bases are a match to TRBD2. CDR1 and CDR2 (germline): SGHNT, YENEEA. CDR3 length: 18 residues. V was pared by 0 bases and J by 4 bases, with 4 bases of the junction left unmatched. The DNA for the CDR3 is TGTGCCAGCAGCTTAGACTCGGGACTAGCGGGGGGGCCAGATACGCAGTATTTT. Amino acids: CASSLDSGLAGGPDTQYF.

There are a few counts of this clone. The V and J genes are TRBV20-1 and TRBJ2-7, with a weak D call TRBD1 (5 bases). From germline, CDR1 is DFQATT and CDR2 SNEGSKA (reference sequence). The CDR3 extends over 13 amino acids. Trimming took off 5 bases at V and 2 bases at J, with 13 bases between the two ends. The CDR3 coding sequence is TGCAGTGCTGGTGGGGCCTTACCCTACGAGCAGTACTTC. Its protein product is CSAGGALPYEQYF.

The CDR3 DNA follows: TGTGCCAGCAGTTTCGTGCAGGGTGGCTACACCTTC. It codes for CASSFVQGGYTF. The chain uses TRBV12-3 or TRBV12-4 and TRBJ1-2; tentative D call: TRBD1 (5 bases). Trimming removed 3 bases at V and 7 bases at J, with 9 bases between. The CDR3 spans 12 residues.